This entry lists 18 T cell receptor beta chains sequenced from one sample in a study of beta chain features in type 1 diabetes. Expressed TCRB transcripts got sequenced, as all isolated RNA was reverse transcribed. Assay used: immunoSEQ multiplex PCR; TCRdb lists only in-frame clones, some missing. The data contain roughly 220,000 clones, 16% of them singletons. Findings and caveats of the study: Moderately but significantly shorter TCRB CDR3s were found in Type 1 diabetes patients in all four CD4+ subsets.

No cognate antigen is known for these TCRs. Sequenced material: naive CD4+ T cells from blood. These receptors were obtained from a man aged 25 to 45 with type 1 diabetes.

This clone turned up a few times. This chain joins TRBV25-1 and TRBJ2-1, with TRBD2 matching 11 bases. Germline CDR1 MGHDK, CDR2 SYGVNS. The V segment lost 7 bases and the J segment 8 bases; nucleotides outside the gene matches: 10. This CDR3 region has 15 residues. The CDR3 DNA reads as TGTGCCAGCACCGAAGCTAGCGGGAGGAACTATGAGCAGTTCTTC. Encoded protein: CASTEASGRNYEQFF.

This clone was recorded a few times. The chain couples TRBV2 to TRBJ2-6, with no clear D. Trimming pared 4 bases from V and 4 bases from J, leaving 5 bases between. The CDR3 has 13 residues. Germline V CDR1 and CDR2: SNHLY, FYNNEI. In DNA, the CDR3 is TGTGCCAGCAGTGTCGTAGGGGCCAACGTCCTGACTTTC. Protein: CASSVVGANVLTF.

The chain links TRBV10-3 to TRBJ2-1; D remains ambiguous. V lost 10 bases and J lost 5, with 15 bases in between. Germline CDR1 is ENHRY and CDR2 is SYGVKD. The CDR3 is 13 amino acids. The CDR3 bases are TGTGCCAAGAAAGACCGACATGACAATGAGCAGTTCTTC. It specifies CAKKDRHDNEQFF.

The chain carries TRBV29-1 and TRBJ1-1; TRBD1 agrees at 7 bases. Germline V CDR1 and CDR2: SQVTM, ANQGSEA. The V and J ends lost 2 bases and 7 bases, in that order; junction bases with no gene match: 4. The CDR3 loop spans 12 amino acids. The CDR3 DNA sequence: TGCAGCGTTGAACGGGCAGGGGGTGAAGCTTTCTTT. Translating it yields CSVERAGGEAFF.

The chain uses TRBV27 and TRBJ2-7; 7 nucleotides line up with TRBD2. After removal of 10 bases from V and 2 bases from J, the junction contained 8 bases not matched to a gene. This CDR3 is 13 amino acids long. Germline V gives CDR1 MNHEY, CDR2 SMNVEV (reference sequence). The CDR3 nucleotides are TGTGCCACTAGCCCGGGGGGTGCCTACGAGCAGTACTTC. Protein product: CATSPGGAYEQYF.

This chain joins TRBV5-1 and TRBJ2-6; 7 bases fit TRBD1. With V trimmed by 4 bases and J by 0 bases, 13 bases remained unmatched. Germline CDR1 is SGHRS and CDR2 is YFSETQ. The CDR3 is made up of 19 amino acids. CDR3 sequence: CASSGSDRALNSGANVLTF. The CDR3, as DNA: TGCGCCAGCAGCGGGTCAGACAGGGCCCTAAACTCTGGGGCCAACGTCCTGACTTTC.

This clone has more than one count but fewer than ten. This rearrangement joins TRBV5-1 to TRBJ2-3; 10 bases align to TRBD2. CDR1 SGHRS and CDR2 YFSETQ come from the germline V gene. V was clipped by 2 bases and J by 2 bases; unmatched bases: 11. This CDR3 region has 18 residues. CDR3 DNA sequence: TGCGCCAGCAGCTTTAAGCTAGGGACTAGCGTCCCCACAGATACGCAGTATTTT. Translation: CASSFKLGTSVPTDTQYF.

This chain uses TRBV25-1 with TRBJ1-2; D unclear. V shed 3 bases and J shed 8 bases, with 7 bases lying between them. Germline loops: CDR1 MGHDK, CDR2 SYGVNS. This CDR3 has 11 residues. CDR3 amino acids: CASSETWGYTF. The CDR3 nucleotides read TGTGCCAGCAGTGAGACCTGGGGCTACACCTTC.

This clone was detected a few times. The rearrangement uses TRBV27 and TRBJ2-5; 7 bases align to TRBD2. Losses at the gene ends were 3 bases for V and 4 bases for J; bases not matched to a gene: 5. The CDR3 has 14 amino acids. Germline values: CDR1 MNHEY, CDR2 SMNVEV (reference sequence). The CDR3, as DNA: TGTGCCAGCAGTTTGAGGGAGGGCCGAGAGACCCAGTACTTC. Protein sequence: CASSLREGRETQYF.

This clone has just a few counts. The chain combines TRBV7-2 with TRBJ2-1; D is perhaps TRBD1 (5 bases). In germline, CDR1 is SGHTA, CDR2 FQGNSA. This CDR3 spans 14 amino acids. V was cut by 3 bases and J by 5 bases, with 11 bases left in between. CDR3 in amino acids: CASSFRQRNNEQFF. In nucleotides, the CDR3 is TGTGCCAGCAGCTTTCGACAGAGGAACAATGAGCAGTTCTTC.

This sequence joins TRBV29-1 and TRBJ2-3; D might be TRBD1 (6 bases). Trimming took off 7 bases at V and 4 bases at J, with 21 bases between the two ends. The CDR3 has 15 residues. The germline V gene has CDR1 SQVTM and CDR2 ANQGSEA. The CDR3 coding sequence is TGCAGCGCCTCTCAAGGGGGACGCGTCCCAGATACGCAGTATTTT. Protein sequence: CSASQGGRVPDTQYF.

This clone turned up a few times. Other nucleotide sequences in the sample specify the same CDR3. This chain connects TRBV4-3 to TRBJ2-5; D remains unclear. The ends were cut back, 0 bases at V and 5 bases at J, with 4 bases in the middle. This CDR3 has 12 amino acids. CDR1 and CDR2 from the germline V gene are LGHNA and YSLEER. In DNA form, the CDR3 reads TGCGCCAGCAGCCAAGATCGGGAGACCCAGTACTTC. Amino acids: CASSQDRETQYF.

V and J are TRBV28 and TRBJ1-2, with no clear D. The CDR3 spans 12 residues. The V end was cut by 4 bases, the J end by 4 bases, with 7 bases between. Germline CDR1 and CDR2: MDHEN and SYDVKM. CDR3 region: CASSYETYGYTF. CDR3 in DNA: TGTGCCAGCAGTTATGAAACCTATGGCTACACCTTC.

The genes are TRBV14 and TRBJ2-2; tentatively, D is TRBD2 (5 bases). Germline CDR1 and CDR2: SGHDN and FVKESK. The CDR3 covers 13 residues. V lost 4 bases, J lost 6 bases, and 9 bases lay in between. In DNA, the CDR3 is TGTGCCAGCAGCCCAACAGCGGCCGGGGAGCTGTTTTTT. Its protein is CASSPTAAGELFF.

The genes are TRBV20-1 and TRBJ2-1; D is unclear. V was trimmed by 4 bases and J by 10 bases, leaving 11 bases between them. Germline CDR1 DFQATT, CDR2 SNEGSKA (reference sequence). CDR3 length: 11 amino acids. The CDR3 reads CSAISFTEQFF. Here the CDR3 DNA reads TGCAGTGCTATTTCTTTCACGGAGCAGTTCTTC.

The V gene is TRBV10-1, the J gene TRBJ2-1, with TRBD2 identical over 7 bases. V trimming: 2 bases; J trimming: 6 bases; junction bases outside the gene matches: 1. CDR3 length: 13 amino acids. Germline loops: CDR1 WNHNN, CDR2 SYGVQD (reference sequence). CDR3 in DNA: TGCGCCAGCAGTGAGAGGACTAGCAATGAGCAGTTCTTC. It yields the protein CASSERTSNEQFF.

This clone has a handful of counts. The CDR3 DNA reads as TGTGCCAGCTCACCAAGGTCCGGATCGGATACGCAGTATTTT. It is translated as CASSPRSGSDTQYF. V and J are TRBV18 and TRBJ2-3; unclear D gene. With 2 bases removed from V and 6 bases from J, the gap between germline ends came to 12 bases. Germline CDR1 is KGHSH and CDR2 is LQKENI. CDR3 length: 14 amino acids. Together with reference TRBV18 and TRBJ2-3, the CDR3 gives the full variable domain: NAGVMQNPRHLVRRRGQEARLRCSPMKGHSHVYWYRQLPEEGLKFMVYLQKENIIDESGMPKERFSAEFPKEGPSILRIQQVVRGDSAAYFCASSPRSGSDTQYFGPGTRLTVL.

J is TRBJ2-1 and V is TRBV10-3, with TRBD2 as a possible D gene (5 bases). This CDR3 comprises 15 residues. The V gene lost 3 bases and the J gene lost 9 bases, with 18 bases spanning the gap. Germline CDR1 and CDR2: ENHRY and SYGVKD. CDR3 coding DNA: TGTGCCATCAGTGAAAATTATAACCTGGGGAGTGAGCAGTTCTTC. It translates to CAISENYNLGSEQFF.